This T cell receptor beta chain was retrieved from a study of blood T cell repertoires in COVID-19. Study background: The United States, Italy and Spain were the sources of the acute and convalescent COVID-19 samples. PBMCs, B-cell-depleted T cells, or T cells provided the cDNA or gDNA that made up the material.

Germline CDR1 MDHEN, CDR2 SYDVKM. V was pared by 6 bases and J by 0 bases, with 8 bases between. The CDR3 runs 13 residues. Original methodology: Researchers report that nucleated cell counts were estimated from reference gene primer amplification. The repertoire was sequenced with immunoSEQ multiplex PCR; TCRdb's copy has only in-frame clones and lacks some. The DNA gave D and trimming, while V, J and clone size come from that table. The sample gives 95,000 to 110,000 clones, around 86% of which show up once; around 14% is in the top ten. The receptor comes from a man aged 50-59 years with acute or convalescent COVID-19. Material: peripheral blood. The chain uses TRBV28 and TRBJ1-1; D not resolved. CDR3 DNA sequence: TGTGCCAGCAGAAGGAGATTGAACACTGAAGCTTTCTTT. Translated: CASRRRLNTEAFF.